The next 3 T cell receptor beta chains were all read from a single sample in a study of blood T cells in healthy people across ages. Using a J-beta primer mix together with a sample-barcoded 5' primer, a second PCR was run for roughly 6 to 12 cycles. TCRdb redid the calling of the 5' RACE reads with MiXCR, one entry per CDR3 protein. The sample lists more than 450,000 distinct CDR3 sequences; about 28% were seen once. The same specimen was also included in a second study, on T cells of mothers and their children.

Material for sequencing was blood. These receptors all stem from a boy aged 2 to 9 in good health.

This chain connects TRBV5-8 to TRBJ2-2, with TRBD1 matching 8 bases. V gave up 3 bases and J gave up 0 bases; unmatched junction bases: 13. The CDR3 contains 19 residues. CDR1 is SGHTS and CDR2 is YDEGEE in the germline V gene. The CDR3: CASSSPRTGPNSNTGELFF. The CDR3 coding sequence is TGTGCCAGCAGCTCACCCCGGACAGGGCCCAACTCGAACACCGGGGAGCTGTTTTTT.

The table lists this clonotype with many counts. J is TRBJ2-2 and V is TRBV6-6, with D tentatively TRBD1 (6 bases). CDR1 MNHNY and CDR2 SVGAGI come from the germline V gene (reference sequence). V gave up 6 bases and J gave up 0 bases, with 14 bases separating them. CDR3 length: 16 residues. CDR3 protein: CASSPGRGANTGELFF. In DNA form, the CDR3 reads TGTGCCAGCAGCCCCGGCAGGGGCGCGAACACCGGGGAGCTGTTTTTT.

This clonotype was seen more than once but under ten times. The rearrangement joins TRBV5-1 to TRBJ2-5; D possibly matches TRBD1 or TRBD2 (5 bases each). The germline V gene encodes CDR1 SGHRS and CDR2 YFSETQ. The V end lost 3 bases, the J end lost 4 bases, and 16 bases lay between the germline ends. The CDR3 runs 15 residues. CDR3 sequence reads: CASSSGPGQGETQYF. In DNA, the CDR3 is TGCGCCAGCAGCTCGGGACCAGGTCAGGGAGAGACCCAGTACTTC.